A selection of T cell receptor beta chains follows, all from one sample in a study of shared clonotypes between healthy human individuals. Some clones are missing from TCRdb's copy, which holds only in-frame ones; the method was immunoSEQ multiplex PCR. Here the sample spans about 2.3 million clones, just over 90% being singletons. Source material: naive CD4+ T cells from PBMCs. Every receptor here comes from a man younger than 35 in good health. Some clones in this sample may be carry-over from other donors' samples. CDR3s include the opening cysteine and the closing phenylalanine or tryptophan. Expanded clones are given a class, and other clones once, few, many or no size at all.

>.|TRBV18|TRBJ2-1
CASSPSGGRAYNEQFF
>.|TRBV30|TRBJ2-3
CAWSVLGGVVF
>.|TRBV6-6|TRBJ1-3
CASRYADIGGNTIYF
>.|TRBV7-3|TRBJ1-1
CASSLNPDKNTEAFF
>.|TRBV7-2|TRBJ2-7
CASSLTAGVTYEQYF
>.|TRBV28|TRBJ1-4
CASSFVGGRGEKLFF
>.|TRBV6-5|TRBJ1-2
CASSVQINYGYTF
>.|TRBV9|TRBJ2-2
CASSSQVGLHTGELFF
>.|TRBV27|TRBJ2-2
CASSLFSSSSGRNTGELFF
>.|TRBV19|TRBJ1-1
CASSQMSGAGTEAFF
>.|TRBV4-1|TRBJ2-6
CASSQDLGQGSGANVLTF
>.|TRBV28|TRBJ2-7
CASSPSPKGAYEQYF
>.|TRBV6-5|TRBJ2-1
CASSLERGSYNEQFF
>.|TRBV5-1|TRBJ2-7
CASSIQGPSYEQYF
>.|TRBV5-4|TRBJ2-1
CASSSGTNFDNEQFF
>.|TRBV23-1|TRBJ2-1
CASSPTLQGAYEQFF
>.|TRBV28|TRBJ2-5
CATPGTVEGETQYF
>.|TRBV5-6|TRBJ2-1
CASSLDGGNTYNEQFF
>.|TRBV29-1|TRBJ2-5
CSALGLDRETQYF
>once|TRBV5-1|TRBJ2-5
CASSLQGLGETQYF
>.|TRBV6-6|TRBJ2-1
CASSAGTSGKEQFF
>.|TRBV7-9|TRBJ2-4
CASSLALANIQYF
>.|TRBV19|TRBJ2-6
CASSTGLTSGANVLTF
>.|TRBV7-9|TRBJ2-1
CASSLDRAGEQFF
>.|TRBV15|TRBJ2-7
CATSRTPGQGSYEQYF
>.|TRBV27|TRBJ2-1
CASSFPPDRGLYNEQFF
>.|TRBV6-6|TRBJ2-7
CASTKGQGGYEQYF
>.|TRBV30|TRBJ2-7
CAWSWEGARRLREQYF
>.|TRBV7-9|TRBJ2-1
CASSPWTSGSNEQFF
>.|TRBV27|TRBJ2-1
CASSPGTSGRNEQFF
>.|TRBV28|TRBJ2-1
CASRPGGTYNEQFF
>.|TRBV5-4|TRBJ2-3
CASSYSTDTQYF
>.|TRBV9|TRBJ2-5
CASSVSGVQETQYF